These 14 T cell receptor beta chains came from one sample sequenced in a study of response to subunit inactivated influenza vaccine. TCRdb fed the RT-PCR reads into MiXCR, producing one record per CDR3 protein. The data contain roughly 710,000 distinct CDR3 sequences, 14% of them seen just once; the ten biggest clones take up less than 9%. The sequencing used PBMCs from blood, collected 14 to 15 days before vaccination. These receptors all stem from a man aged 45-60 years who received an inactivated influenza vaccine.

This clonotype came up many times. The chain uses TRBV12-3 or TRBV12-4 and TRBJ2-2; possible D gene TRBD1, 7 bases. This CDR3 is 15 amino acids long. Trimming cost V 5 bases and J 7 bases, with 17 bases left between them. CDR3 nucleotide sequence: TGTGCCAGCAGTCTACAGACAGGGACTGGCGGGGAGCTGTTTTTT. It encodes CASSLQTGTGGELFF.

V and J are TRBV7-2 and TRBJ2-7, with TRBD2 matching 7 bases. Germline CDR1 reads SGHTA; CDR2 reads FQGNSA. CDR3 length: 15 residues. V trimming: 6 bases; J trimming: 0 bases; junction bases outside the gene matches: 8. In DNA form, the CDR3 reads TGTGCCAGCAGGGTTGTAGCGGGCTCCTCCTACGAGCAGTACTTC. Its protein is CASRVVAGSSYEQYF.

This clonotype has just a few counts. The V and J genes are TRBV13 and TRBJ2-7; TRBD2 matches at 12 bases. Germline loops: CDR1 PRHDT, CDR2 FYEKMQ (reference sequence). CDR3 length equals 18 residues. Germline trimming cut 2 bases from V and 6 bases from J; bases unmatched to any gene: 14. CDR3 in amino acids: CASSLKVSWTSGDLEQYF. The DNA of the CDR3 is TGTGCCAGCAGCTTAAAAGTCTCGTGGACTAGCGGGGATCTCGAGCAGTACTTC.

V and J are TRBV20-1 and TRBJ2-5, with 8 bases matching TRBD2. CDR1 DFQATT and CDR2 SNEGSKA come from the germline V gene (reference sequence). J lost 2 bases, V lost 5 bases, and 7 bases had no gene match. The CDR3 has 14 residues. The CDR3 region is CSASRTSLQETQYF. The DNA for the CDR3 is TGCAGTGCTTCCCGGACTAGCCTTCAAGAGACCCAGTACTTC.

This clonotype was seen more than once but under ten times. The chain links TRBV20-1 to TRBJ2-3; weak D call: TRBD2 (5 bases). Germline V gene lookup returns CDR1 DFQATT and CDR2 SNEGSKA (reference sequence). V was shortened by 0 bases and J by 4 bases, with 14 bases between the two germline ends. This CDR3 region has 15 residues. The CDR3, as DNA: TGCAGTGCTAGAGATACGGCTATGGGAGCAGATACGCAGTATTTT. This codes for CSARDTAMGADTQYF.

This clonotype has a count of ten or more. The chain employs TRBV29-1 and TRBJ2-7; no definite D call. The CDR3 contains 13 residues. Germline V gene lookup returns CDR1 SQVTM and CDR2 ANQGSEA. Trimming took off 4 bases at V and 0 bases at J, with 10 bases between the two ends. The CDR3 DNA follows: TGCAGCGTTGTTCTCCAATCCTCCTACGAGCAGTACTTC. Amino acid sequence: CSVVLQSSYEQYF.

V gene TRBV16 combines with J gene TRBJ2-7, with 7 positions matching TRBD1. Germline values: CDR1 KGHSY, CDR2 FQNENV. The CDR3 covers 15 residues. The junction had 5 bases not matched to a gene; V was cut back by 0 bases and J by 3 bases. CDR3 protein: CASSQSPGQIYEQYF. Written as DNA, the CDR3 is TGTGCCAGCAGCCAATCCCCGGGACAGATCTACGAGCAGTACTTC. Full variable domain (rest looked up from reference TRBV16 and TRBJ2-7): GEEVAQTPKHLVRGEGQKAKLYCAPIKGHSYVFWYQQVLKNEFKFLISFQNENVFDETGMPKERFSAKCLPNSPCSLEIQATKLEDSAVYFCASSQSPGQIYEQYFGPGTRLTVT.

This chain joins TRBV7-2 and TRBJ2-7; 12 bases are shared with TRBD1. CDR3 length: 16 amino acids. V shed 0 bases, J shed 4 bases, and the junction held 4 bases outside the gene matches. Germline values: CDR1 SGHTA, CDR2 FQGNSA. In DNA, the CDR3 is TGTGCCAGCAGCTTAGCGGGGACAGGGGGCTATTACGAGCAGTACTTC. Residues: CASSLAGTGGYYEQYF.

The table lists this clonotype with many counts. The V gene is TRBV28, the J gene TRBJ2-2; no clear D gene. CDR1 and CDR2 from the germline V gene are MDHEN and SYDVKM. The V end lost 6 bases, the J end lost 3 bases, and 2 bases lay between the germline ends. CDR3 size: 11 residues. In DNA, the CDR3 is TGTGCCAGCAGAGACACCGGGGAGCTGTTTTTT. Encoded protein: CASRDTGELFF.

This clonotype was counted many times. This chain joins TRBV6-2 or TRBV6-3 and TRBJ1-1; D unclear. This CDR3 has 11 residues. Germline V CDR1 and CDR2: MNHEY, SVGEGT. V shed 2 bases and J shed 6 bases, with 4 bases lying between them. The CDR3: CASSYPSEAFF. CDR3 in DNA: TGTGCCAGCAGTTACCCTTCTGAAGCTTTCTTT.

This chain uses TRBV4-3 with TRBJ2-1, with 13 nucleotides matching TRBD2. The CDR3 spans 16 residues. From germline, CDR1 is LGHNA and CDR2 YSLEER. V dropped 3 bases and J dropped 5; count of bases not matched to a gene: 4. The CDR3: CASSQTSGRSHNEQFF. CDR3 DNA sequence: TGCGCCAGCAGCCAGACTAGCGGGAGGTCCCACAATGAGCAGTTCTTC.

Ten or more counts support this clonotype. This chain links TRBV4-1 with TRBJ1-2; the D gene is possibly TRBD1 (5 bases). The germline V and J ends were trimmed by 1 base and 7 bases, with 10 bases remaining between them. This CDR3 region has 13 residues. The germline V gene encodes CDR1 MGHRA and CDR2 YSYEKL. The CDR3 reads CASSQAGDLGYTF. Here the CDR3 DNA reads TGCGCCAGCAGCCAAGCCGGGGACCTTGGCTACACCTTC.

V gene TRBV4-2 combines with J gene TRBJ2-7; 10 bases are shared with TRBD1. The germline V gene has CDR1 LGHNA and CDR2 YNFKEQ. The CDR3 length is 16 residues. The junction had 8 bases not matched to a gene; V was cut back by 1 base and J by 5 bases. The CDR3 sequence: CASSQGQGAISHEQYF. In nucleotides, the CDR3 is TGTGCCAGCAGCCAAGGACAGGGGGCAATCTCTCACGAGCAGTACTTC.

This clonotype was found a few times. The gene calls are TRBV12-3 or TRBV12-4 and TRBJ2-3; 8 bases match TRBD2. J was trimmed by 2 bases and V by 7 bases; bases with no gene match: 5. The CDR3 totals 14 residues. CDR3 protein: CASKTGGNTDTQYF. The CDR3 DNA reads TGTGCCAGCAAGACGGGGGGGAACACAGATACGCAGTATTTT.